This record looks at one T cell receptor (beta chain) sequence and its context. One end of the junction is discordant with germline, which a read error may explain. The data were taken from a study of shared clonotypes between healthy human individuals. CDR3 length: 15 amino acids. In germline, CDR1 is KGHSH, CDR2 LQKENI. Using immunoSEQ multiplex PCR, the repertoire was profiled, and TCRdb retains in-frame clones only, with some absent. This sample has about 1 million clones; more than 60% occur once, and the top ten carry nearly 1.5%. The specimen sequenced was memory CD4+ T cells sorted from blood. This sample's subset: CD45RA-negative fraction. The chain links TRBV18 to TRBJ1-5; 9 nucleotides line up with TRBD1. The TCR sequence derives from a man between 18 and 29 years old in good health. The CDR3 nucleotides are TGTGCCAGCTCCCCACAGGGGGCAAACAATCAGCCCCAGCATTTT. Its translation: CASSPQGANNQPQHF.